The rows below give T cell receptor beta chains drawn from one sample of a study of cytomegalovirus exposure and HLA in healthy donors. The protocol was immunoSEQ multiplex PCR, while the TCRdb copy is restricted to in-frame clones and leaves out a portion. Of 150,000 to 200,000 clones listed, less than 80% were seen once; the top ten hold approximately 4.4%. Sequenced sample: PBMCs. These receptors were collected from a woman aged 25 to 39 in good health and CMV-seropositive. Both conserved end residues are part of each CDR3. A D gene is named only where the DNA matches it firmly. Rows give clone size only sometimes, using once, few, many, or a class for an expanded clone.

j_call | clone_size | v_call | d_call | cdr3_nt | cdr3_aa
TRBJ1-1 | NA | TRBV4-3 | NA | TGCGCCAGCAGCCAAGAGTTTACAGCGAACACTGAAGCTTTCTTT | CASSQEFTANTEAFF
TRBJ2-1 | few | TRBV7-8 | TRBD2 | TGTGCCAGCAGCTTTTTAGCGGGAGGTGTGGATGAGCAGTTCTTC | CASSFLAGGVDEQFF
TRBJ1-5 | NA | TRBV12-5 | NA | TGTGCTAGTGGTTTGCATGGTAGCCTTACTAGCAATCAGCCCCAGCATTTT | CASGLHGSLTSNQPQHF
TRBJ2-7 | few | TRBV6-5 | NA | TGTGCCAGCCAGGGCTCCTACGAGCAGTACTTC | CASQGSYEQYF
TRBJ2-3 | NA | TRBV5-1 | NA | TGCGCCAGCAGCTTGTTTGCGAGCGCCACAAGAGATACGCAGTATTTT | CASSLFASATRDTQYF
TRBJ1-4 | NA | TRBV29-1 | NA | TGCAGCGCAGGATACGGTGAAAAACTGTTTTTT | CSAGYGEKLFF
TRBJ2-5 | NA | TRBV4-1 | TRBD2 | TGCGCCAGCAGCCAAGAAGTGGTAGGGGCGACTAGCGGGGGTCCCTGGGAGACCCAGTACTTC | CASSQEVVGATSGGPWETQYF
TRBJ2-7 | NA | TRBV7-2 | NA | TGTGCCAGCAGCTTAGCCTTCGGATCGGGCTCCTACGAGCAGTACTTC | CASSLAFGSGSYEQYF
TRBJ1-3 | NA | TRBV7-8 | NA | TGTGCCAGCAGCTGGAACCCGACGGGGACCATATATTTT | CASSWNPTGTIYF
TRBJ1-2 | NA | TRBV7-2 | TRBD1 | TGTGCCAGCAGCGCCTCCCCTTGGACAGGGGAGGTCGGGGGCTACACCTTC | CASSASPWTGEVGGYTF
TRBJ2-5 | NA | TRBV19 | NA | TGTGCCAGTAGTTCTGCTAGGGGAGGGACCCAGTACTTC | CASSSARGGTQYF
TRBJ1-2 | NA | TRBV29-1 | NA | TGCAGCGTCCCTGGGGGGGCAGTCTATGGCTACACCTTC | CSVPGGAVYGYTF
TRBJ1-5 | NA | TRBV9 | NA | TGTGCCAGCAGCGTCGCGGGGAAATACAATCAGCCCCAGCATTTT | CASSVAGKYNQPQHF
TRBJ1-2 | NA | TRBV9 | NA | TGTGCCAGCAGCACGCAGGGGACTAACCCCTATGGCTACACCTTC | CASSTQGTNPYGYTF
TRBJ1-5 | NA | TRBV9 | NA | TGTGCCAGCAGCGTAGGGTGGCAGGGCAATCAGCCCCAGCATTTT | CASSVGWQGNQPQHF
TRBJ1-2 | NA | TRBV18 | NA | TGTGCCAGCTCCCCGCGAAACAGAGCTAACTATGGCTACACCTTC | CASSPRNRANYGYTF
TRBJ1-5 | NA | TRBV19 | TRBD1 | TGTGCCACCTCGTGGGACAGCTATCAGCCCCAGCATTTT | CATSWDSYQPQHF
TRBJ2-7 | NA | TRBV7-9 | NA | TGTGCCAGCAGCTCCCCCGGGTCCTACGAGCAGTACTTC | CASSSPGSYEQYF
TRBJ1-2 | few | TRBV28 | NA | TGTGCCAGCAGCCCCACCGGGTCCCCATCGTACTATGGCTACACCTTC | CASSPTGSPSYYGYTF
TRBJ2-1 | NA | TRBV4-1 | NA | TGCGCCAGCAGCCAAGATCCCAATTACAATGAGCAGTTCTTC | CASSQDPNYNEQFF
TRBJ2-4 | NA | TRBV21-1 | NA | TGTGCCAGCGGCATCACGACTGCCAAAAACATTCAGTACTTC | CASGITTAKNIQYF
TRBJ2-5 | NA | TRBV9 | NA | TGTGCCAGCAGCGTATCAGCGGTCGGAGGAGAGACCCAGTACTTC | CASSVSAVGGETQYF
TRBJ2-7 | NA | TRBV5-4 | TRBD1 | TGTGCCAGCAGACCGGGACAGGGGGCATTCGAGCAGTACTTC | CASRPGQGAFEQYF
TRBJ1-1 | NA | TRBV6-5 | NA | TGTGCCAGCAGACCCTTTCCCGGGACTGAAGCTTTCTTT | CASRPFPGTEAFF